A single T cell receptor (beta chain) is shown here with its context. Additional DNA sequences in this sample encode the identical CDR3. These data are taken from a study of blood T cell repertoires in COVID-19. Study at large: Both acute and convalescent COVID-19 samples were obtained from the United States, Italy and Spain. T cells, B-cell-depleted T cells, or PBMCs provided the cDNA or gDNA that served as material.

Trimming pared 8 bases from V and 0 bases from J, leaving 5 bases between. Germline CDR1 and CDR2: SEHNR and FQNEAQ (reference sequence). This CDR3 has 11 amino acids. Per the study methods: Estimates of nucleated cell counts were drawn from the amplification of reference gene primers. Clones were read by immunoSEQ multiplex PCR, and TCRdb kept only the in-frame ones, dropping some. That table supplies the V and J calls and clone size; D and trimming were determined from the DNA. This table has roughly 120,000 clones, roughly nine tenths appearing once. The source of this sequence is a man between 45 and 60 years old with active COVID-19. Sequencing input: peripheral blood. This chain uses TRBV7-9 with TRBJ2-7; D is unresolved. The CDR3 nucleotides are TGTGCCAGCTCGGTCTCCTACGAGCAGTACTTC. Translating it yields CASSVSYEQYF.